Listed below are T cell receptor beta chains from one sample, sequenced in a study of T cell responses to AZD1222 COVID-19 vaccine. The method was immunoSEQ multiplex PCR; TCRdb's version includes in-frame clones alone and lacks a portion of them. The sample records under 200,000 clones, almost 90% being singletons. The specimen was peripheral blood, collected on day 0 of AZD1222 vaccination. The receptors shown here come from an adult in good health. Each CDR3 is given with its conserved first and last residue. D genes are given only for firm matches. Expanded clones get a size class; other rows say once, few or many, or leave the size out.

d_call clone_size j_call v_call cdr3_length cdr3_nt cdr3_aa
- - TRBJ1-1 TRBV2 15 TGTGCCAGCAGTGAAGCGTGGAGGGTGAACACTGAAGCTTTCTTT CASSEAWRVNTEAFF
- - TRBJ2-5 TRBV9 16 TGTGCCAGCAGCGGAATCCCGTTTAGCGGCATGGAGACCCAGTACTTC CASSGIPFSGMETQYF
- - TRBJ1-4 TRBV7-2 14 TGTGCCAGCAGCTCCGGATCCAACAATGAAAAACTGTTTTTT CASSSGSNNEKLFF
- - TRBJ1-5 TRBV3-1/TRBV3-2 12 TGTGCCAGCAGCCATGGCGCCCAGCCCCAGCATTTT CASSHGAQPQHF
- - TRBJ2-3 TRBV7-6 11 TGTGCCAGCAGCTTTACAGATACGCAGTATTTT CASSFTDTQYF
- - TRBJ1-2 TRBV20-1 11 TGCAGTGCCGTCATTGGCTATGGCTACACCTTC CSAVIGYGYTF
- - TRBJ1-5 TRBV27 13 TGTGCCAGCAGTTTTTTCCCCGGGCAGCCCCAGCATTTT CASSFFPGQPQHF
- - TRBJ2-1 TRBV19 15 TGTGCCAGTAGTACAGAGGGGGGGTTCTACAATGAGCAGTTCTTC CASSTEGGFYNEQFF
- - TRBJ1-5 TRBV10-3 12 TGTGCCACCTGGGACAACAATCAGCCCCAGCATTTT CATWDNNQPQHF
- - TRBJ2-5 TRBV7-3 17 TGTGCCAGCAGCGCGTGGGACGGGGTTAGGAGTCAAGAGACCCAGTACTTC CASSAWDGVRSQETQYF
- - TRBJ1-2 TRBV6-5 13 TGTGCCAGCAGGATGACAGTCAACTATGGCTACACCTTC CASRMTVNYGYTF
TRBD2 once TRBJ2-7 TRBV27 15 TGTGCCAGCAGTCCCCGGGCTAGCGGCTCCTACGAGCAGTACTTC CASSPRASGSYEQYF
- - TRBJ1-1 TRBV6-5 12 TGTGCCAGCAGTTCCACAGGGACCGAAGCTTTCTTT CASSSTGTEAFF
- - TRBJ1-3 TRBV6-5 13 TGTGCCAGCAAGCTCCCGGCGACAAACACCATATATTTT CASKLPATNTIYF
- - TRBJ2-7 TRBV28 17 TGTGCCAGCAGTTTATGGTCGGGGTTGGCCGGGATTTACGAGCAGTACTTC CASSLWSGLAGIYEQYF
- - TRBJ2-5 TRBV7-9 14 TGTGCCAGCAGCGTAAATGGGGAACGGGAGACCCAGTACTTC CASSVNGERETQYF
- - TRBJ1-5 TRBV2 12 TGTGCCAGCAGTGAACGGGGTCAGCCCCAGCATTTT CASSERGQPQHF
TRBD2 once TRBJ2-7 TRBV19 18 TGTGCCAGTAGTCAACGGACTTTTAGCGGGACCACCCCCTACGAGCAGTACTTC CASSQRTFSGTTPYEQYF
TRBD2 - TRBJ2-1 TRBV29-1 14 TGCAGCGCCTCGACTAGCGGGGGGGCGGGTGAGCAGTTCTTC CSASTSGGAGEQFF
- - TRBJ1-2 TRBV6-5 13 TGTGCCAGCAGGAGTGGGGGCAACTATGGCTACACCTTC CASRSGGNYGYTF
TRBD2 - TRBJ2-7 TRBV28 17 TGTGCCAGCAGGGTTTGGGGACTAGCGGGCGATTCCTACGAGCAGTACTTC CASRVWGLAGDSYEQYF
- - TRBJ1-5 TRBV9 13 TGTGCCAGCAGCGTAGAGGGGGGTCAGCCCCAGCATTTT CASSVEGGQPQHF